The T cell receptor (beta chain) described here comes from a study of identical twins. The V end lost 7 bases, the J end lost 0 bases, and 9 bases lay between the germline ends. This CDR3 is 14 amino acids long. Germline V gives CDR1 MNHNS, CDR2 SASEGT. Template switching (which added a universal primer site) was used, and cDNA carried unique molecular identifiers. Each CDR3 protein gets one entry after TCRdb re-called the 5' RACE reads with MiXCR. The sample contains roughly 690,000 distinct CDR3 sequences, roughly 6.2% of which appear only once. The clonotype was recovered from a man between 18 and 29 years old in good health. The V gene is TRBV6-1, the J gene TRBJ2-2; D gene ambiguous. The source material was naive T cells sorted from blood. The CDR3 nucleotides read TGTGCCAGCAAGGCTACCGCGAACACCGGGGAGCTGTTTTTT. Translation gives CASKATANTGELFF.